The clone carrying this TCR beta chain was observed a few times. Clones were read by immunoSEQ multiplex PCR, and TCRdb kept only the in-frame ones, dropping some. The sample has around 170,000 clones, about four fifths seen once; the top ten hold around 6.1%. Germline CDR1 is MDHEN and CDR2 is SYDVKM. The CDR3 spans 14 residues. Trimming left V 5 bases short and J 12 bases short, with 19 bases between. The sample is drawn from a study of blood T cell repertoires in COVID-19. Sequencing input: peripheral blood. The receptor was isolated from a woman in her thirties or forties with acute or convalescent COVID-19. This chain links TRBV28 with TRBJ1-4; D is perhaps TRBD1 (5 bases). As DNA, the CDR3 is TGTGCCAGCAGTCCTCCGGAGGGGTCGGGGGAACTGTTTTTT. It translates to CASSPPEGSGELFF.